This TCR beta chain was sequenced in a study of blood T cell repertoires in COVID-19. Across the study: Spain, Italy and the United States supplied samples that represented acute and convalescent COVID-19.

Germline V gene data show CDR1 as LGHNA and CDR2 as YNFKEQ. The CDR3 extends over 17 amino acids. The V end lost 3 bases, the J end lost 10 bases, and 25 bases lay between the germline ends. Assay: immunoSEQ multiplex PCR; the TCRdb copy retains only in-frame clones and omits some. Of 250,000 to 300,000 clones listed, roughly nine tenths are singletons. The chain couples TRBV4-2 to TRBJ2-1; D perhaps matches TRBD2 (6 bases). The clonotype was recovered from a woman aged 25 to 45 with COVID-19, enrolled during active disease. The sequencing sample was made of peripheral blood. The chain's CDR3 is CASSHGTGTVGGREQFF. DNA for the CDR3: TGTGCCAGCAGCCATGGCACCGGGACTGTCGGAGGACGGGAGCAGTTCTTC.